The 11 T cell receptor beta chains given below trace back to one sample, sequenced in a study of tumor-infiltrating lymphocytes in primary liver carcinoma. Investigators took RNA and DNA out together from 20-30 mg of unsorted bulk tissue. Researchers generated TCR beta cDNA from approximately 520 ng of total RNA, relying on a constant-region primer. Researchers made the TCR beta libraries by running three nested multiplex PCR rounds with slightly modified ARM-PCR. Amplification in the first two PCR rounds was performed using TRBV1-TRBV30 forward primers and a C-beta reverse primer for 10 cycles each. TCRdb recomputed calls from the multiplex PCR reads with MiXCR, one row per CDR3 protein. The sample includes 95,000 to 150,000 distinct CDR3 sequences, approximately 68% seen only once; the top ten take roughly 8.1%. The source material was tumor-adjacent normal liver tissue. All receptors come from a woman in her sixties with primary liver carcinoma and hepatitis B virus infection.

In regard to this clonotype: An end of the junction does not agree with germline; a read error may underlie this. The genes are TRBV10-3 and TRBJ2-6; 9 bases match TRBD1. This CDR3 region has 17 residues. Germline-derived CDR1 and CDR2 are ENHRY and SYGVKD. The CDR3 sequence is CVIRGTGNGPGPNVLTF. CDR3 bases: TGTGTCATCAGGGGGACAGGGAACGGCCCTGGGCCCAACGTCCTGACTTTC.

This chain uses TRBV12-3 or TRBV12-4 with TRBJ1-1; a possible D gene is TRBD1 (5 bases). CDR3 length: 13 amino acids. The V gene lost 10 bases and the J gene lost 4 bases, with 16 bases spanning the gap. CDR3 bases: TGTGCCAACACTCTCCTGGGGGGCACTGAAGCTTTCTTT. This sequence encodes CANTLLGGTEAFF.

Concerning this clonotype: Relative to the germline gene, one junction end is altered; a read error may explain this. J is TRBJ2-7 and V is TRBV7-2; D is unclear. The germline CDR1 and CDR2 sequences are SGHTA and FQGNSA. This CDR3 has 14 amino acids. The CDR3 region is CARSWDVLGSEQYF. CDR3 nucleotides: TGTGCCAGGAGCTGGGATGTACTTGGAAGCGAGCAGTACTTC.

As regards this clonotype: A much larger clone differs from this one at a single base, so this may be a read error. This sequence joins TRBV2 and TRBJ2-3, with D tentatively TRBD2 (6 bases). Germline assignment: CDR1 SNHLY and CDR2 FYNNEI. The CDR3 runs to 13 residues. DNA of the CDR3: TGTGTCAGCAGGAGGGCCCCCCCAGATACGCAGTATTTT. This sequence encodes CVSRRAPPDTQYF.

To note about this clonotype: The conserved phenylalanine or tryptophan normally closing the CDR3 is absent here, so this likely arose from a read error. V usage is TRBV11-3 and J usage is TRBJ2-2; 14 bases match TRBD2. After removal of 4 bases from V and 6 bases from J, the junction contained 16 bases not matched to a gene. In germline, CDR1 is SGHNT, CDR2 YENEEA. The CDR3 contains 20 residues. The CDR3: CASSSTSGTSGRGVPGELFI. DNA for the CDR3: TGTGCCAGCAGCTCAACCTCCGGGACTAGCGGGAGAGGTGTTCCCGGGGAGCTGTTTATT.

This clonotype was picked up many times. This chain joins TRBV10-3 and TRBJ2-3, with D unresolved. This CDR3 contains 10 residues. Trimming pared 10 bases from V and 9 bases from J, leaving 11 bases between. CDR1 and CDR2 from the germline V gene are ENHRY and SYGVKD. For the CDR3, the DNA is TGTGCCACCAAAGACACCACGCAGTATTTT. Protein sequence: CATKDTTQYF.

The chain uses TRBV11-2 and TRBJ2-3; possibly TRBD1 for D (6 bases). Trimming pared 5 bases from V and 4 bases from J, leaving 13 bases between. CDR1 is SGHAT, CDR2 FQNNGV, per germline. The CDR3 is made up of 14 amino acids. Here the CDR3 DNA reads TGTGCCAGCAGCCCTGACAGGTGGCCAGATACGCAGTATTTT. This gives the protein CASSPDRWPDTQYF.

In this sample, this clonotype turned up many times. CDR3 region: CASTAGGKWDGYTF. The CDR3 DNA is TGTGCCAGCACGGCAGGGGGCAAATGGGATGGCTACACCTTC. The V and J genes are TRBV28 and TRBJ1-2; 8 positions agree with TRBD1. The CDR3 has 14 amino acids. Germline-derived CDR1 and CDR2 are MDHEN and SYDVKM. The junction had 10 bases not matched to a gene; V was cut back by 7 bases and J by 6 bases.

The chain has TRBV11-3 and TRBJ2-7; D unclear. This CDR3 is built from 17 residues. Germline loops: CDR1 SGHNT, CDR2 YENEEA. V was trimmed by 10 bases and J by 2 bases, leaving 27 bases between them. The CDR3 sequence: CAISPDRVGLGTYEQYF. The CDR3 nucleotides are TGTGCCATTAGCCCGGACCGAGTGGGATTAGGTACCTACGAGCAGTACTTC. Filled out from reference TRBV11-3 and TRBJ2-7, the complete variable domain reads EAGVVQSPRYKIIEKKQPVAFWCNPISGHNTLYWYLQNLGQGPELLIRYENEEAVDDSQLPKDRFSAERLKGVDSTLKIQPAELGDSAVYLCAISPDRVGLGTYEQYFGPGTRLTVT.

This clonotype appeared a few times. A read error may explain this, as a much larger clone is one base away. The genes are TRBV5-1 and TRBJ1-4; tentative D call: TRBD1 (6 bases). The CDR3 runs 17 residues. Looked up from germline, CDR1 is SGHRS and CDR2 is YFSETQ. Trimming cost V 2 bases and J 6 bases, with 20 bases left between them. The CDR3 coding sequence is TGCGCCAGCAGCTTTGGGGCAGGGGCTGGGACTGATGAAAAACTGTTTTTT. Its translation: CASSFGAGAGTDEKLFF.

With respect to this clonotype: Germline is not matched at one junction end, which may reflect a read error. V gene TRBV6-4 combines with J gene TRBJ2-3, with a weak D call TRBD2 (6 bases). Germline CDR1 MRHNA, CDR2 SNTAGT. CDR3 length: 15 amino acids. The CDR3 region has the DNA TGTGCCAGCAGTCGAGTAGCGGCTAGCATAGATACGCAGTATTTT. Protein sequence: CASSRVAASIDTQYF.